The 22 T cell receptor beta chains given below trace back to one sample, sequenced in a study of CD8 T cells in ankylosing spondylitis. Their cognate antigens are unknown. Study-level points and caveats: Several highly homologous variants made up a TCR beta motif, and this motif appeared characteristic of ankylosing spondylitis blood.

TCRdb processed the 5' RACE reads anew with MiXCR; each CDR3 protein has one entry. The sample has just under 550,000 distinct CDR3 sequences, 9.5% to 15% seen once; the top ten hold approximately 6.2%. Sequenced: blood, either unsorted or a sorted T cell fraction (not recorded which). Receptors originate from a male donor with ankylosing spondylitis.

This clonotype turned up a few times. A much larger clonotype is one base distant, so this may be a read error. The chain is built from TRBV2 and TRBJ2-2; D gene ambiguous. The CDR3 runs to 11 residues. Trimming took 7 bases from V and 1 from J, leaving 1 base between them. Germline values: CDR1 SNHLY, CDR2 FYNNEI. The CDR3 spells CASMNTGELFF. DNA of the CDR3: TGTGCCAGCATGAACACCGGGGAGCTGTTTTTT.

This clonotype was detected many times. The junction departs from germline at one end; a sequencing error may be responsible. The chain recombines TRBV6-1 with TRBJ1-1; D call uncertain. CDR3 length: 14 residues. CDR1 is MNHNS, CDR2 SASEGT, per germline. This CDR3 is CANSLLTEDTEAFF. As DNA, the CDR3 is TGTGCCAACAGTCTCCTAACGGAGGACACTGAAGCTTTCTTT.

This clonotype was seen a handful of times. The J gene is TRBJ2-3, the V gene TRBV3-1, with TRBD1 matching over 9 bases. The germline gives CDR1 LGHDT, CDR2 YNNKEL (reference sequence). The CDR3 is 17 amino acids. V trimming: 5 bases; J trimming: 2 bases; junction bases outside the gene matches: 11. The CDR3 loop is CASSFWTGDTLTDTQYF. The DNA for the CDR3 is TGTGCCAGCAGCTTCTGGACAGGGGATACCCTCACAGATACGCAGTATTTT.

The table lists this clonotype with a few counts. The chain links TRBV7-9 to TRBJ2-2; D gene uncertain. The V and J ends lost 2 bases and 1 base respectively, with 11 bases between them. The CDR3 totals 16 residues. The V gene's germline CDR1 is SEHNR and CDR2 FQNEAQ (reference sequence). Written as DNA, the CDR3 is TGTGCCAGCAGCTTAATGCGGAACTTGAACACCGGGGAGCTGTTTTTT. This gives the protein CASSLMRNLNTGELFF. The full variable domain, in which reference TRBV7-9 and TRBJ2-2 provide the parts outside the CDR3, is DTGVSQNPRHKITKRGQNVTFRCDPISEHNRLYWYRQTLGQGPEFLTYFQNEAQLEKSRLLSDRFSAERPKGSFSTLEIQRTEQGDSAMYLCASSLMRNLNTGELFFGEGSRLTVL.

This chain links TRBV5-1 with TRBJ1-1; D is possibly TRBD1 (5 bases). The length of the CDR3 is 15 residues. V was clipped by 4 bases and J by 3 bases, with 16 bases between them. Per germline, CDR1 SGHRS and CDR2 YFSETQ. CDR3 nucleotide sequence: TGCGCCAGCAGCCCTATGGAGGGGTGGGACACTGAAGCTTTCTTT. This gives the protein CASSPMEGWDTEAFF.

The V and J genes are TRBV7-2 and TRBJ2-3; possibly TRBD2 for D (6 bases). The V gene lost 5 bases and the J gene lost 2 bases, with 14 bases spanning the gap. Germline CDR1 and CDR2: SGHTA and FQGNSA. This CDR3 contains 15 residues. The CDR3 DNA reads TGTGCCAGCAGCCATACTAGCACCTCCACAGATACGCAGTATTTT. It translates to CASSHTSTSTDTQYF.

This clonotype has just one count. The rearrangement joins TRBV28 to TRBJ1-1; possible D gene TRBD1, 6 bases. The length of the CDR3 is 12 residues. Trimming left V 8 bases short and J 11 bases short, with 18 bases between. Germline-derived CDR1 and CDR2 are MDHEN and SYDVKM. The CDR3 coding sequence is TGTGCCAGCTCCCGACAGGAGGGGGGGGCTTTCTTT. Translated: CASSRQEGGAFF. The full variable domain, its missing parts supplied by reference TRBV28 and TRBJ1-1, is DVKVTQSSRYLVKRTGEKVFLECVQDMDHENMFWYRQDPGLGLRLIYFSYDVKMKEKGDIPEGYSVSREKKERFSLILESASTNQTSMYLCASSRQEGGAFFGQGTRLTVV.

The rearrangement links TRBV5-1 to TRBJ1-6, with TRBD1 as a possible D gene (6 bases). Deletions cut 5 bases from V and 1 base from J, with 19 bases between. The CDR3 length is 18 residues. CDR1 is SGHRS and CDR2 is YFSETQ in the germline V gene. The chain's CDR3 is CASRAGTLLLSYNSPLHF. In nucleotides, the CDR3 is TGCGCCAGCAGGGCCGGGACACTTCTCCTATCCTATAATTCACCCCTCCACTTT.

V and J are TRBV10-3 and TRBJ2-5; TRBD1 matches 10 bases. The CDR3 is 15 amino acids. After removal of 6 bases from V and 5 bases from J, the junction contained 9 bases not matched to a gene. The V gene's germline CDR1 is ENHRY and CDR2 SYGVKD. The CDR3 reads CAISEGTGVMETQYF. The CDR3 bases are TGTGCCATCAGCGAGGGGACAGGGGTAATGGAGACCCAGTACTTC.

The chain recombines TRBV7-9 with TRBJ2-5; 14 positions match TRBD2. The V gene end was trimmed by 6 bases and the J gene end by 7 bases; junction bases not matched to a gene: 13. Germline CDR1 is SEHNR and CDR2 is FQNEAQ (reference sequence). The CDR3 is 17 residues long. The CDR3, as DNA: TGTGCCAGCAGTTACGGACTAGCGGGAGGAACCCGTGGGACCCAGTACTTC. This gives the protein CASSYGLAGGTRGTQYF.

This clonotype turned up a few times. V is TRBV6-2 or TRBV6-3 and J is TRBJ2-3; 7 bases align to TRBD2. Germline V gene sequence: CDR1 MNHEY, CDR2 SVGEGT. Trimming at V came to 8 bases and at J to 0 bases, leaving 8 bases not matched to a gene. The CDR3 contains 15 residues. This chain's CDR3 is CASGGQTSSTDTQYF. The CDR3 region has the DNA TGTGCCAGCGGCGGCCAGACTAGCAGCACAGATACGCAGTATTTT.

The chain couples TRBV19 to TRBJ2-3; 11 positions agree with TRBD2. The CDR3 consists of 17 residues. CDR1 LNHDA and CDR2 SQIVND come from the germline V gene (reference sequence). J gave up 3 bases and V 7 bases, and 12 bases lay outside the gene matches. CDR3 coding DNA: TGTGCCAGTAACCAGCGGCTAGCGGGAGGTTGGACAGATACGCAGTATTTT. As protein: CASNQRLAGGWTDTQYF.

The chain couples TRBV29-1 to TRBJ2-5; 7 nucleotides match TRBD1. Per the germline V gene, CDR1 is SQVTM and CDR2 is ANQGSEA. The CDR3 runs to 11 residues. The V gene end was trimmed by 8 bases and the J gene end by 4 bases; junction bases not matched to a gene: 4. CDR3 sequence: CSPRTGETQYF. The CDR3 DNA reads as TGCAGCCCGCGGACAGGAGAGACCCAGTACTTC.

The CDR3 loop is CASSQGYTNEKLFF. The DNA for the CDR3 is TGCGCCAGCAGCCAAGGATATACTAATGAAAAACTGTTTTTT. V usage is TRBV5-1 and J usage is TRBJ1-4; D gene unclear. Germline V gene data show CDR1 as SGHRS and CDR2 as YFSETQ. The CDR3 extends over 14 amino acids. Trimming removed 4 bases from V and 2 bases from J, with 9 bases in between.

The chain recombines TRBV11-2 with TRBJ2-6; D is unclear. Per the germline V gene, CDR1 is SGHAT and CDR2 is FQNNGV. The CDR3 length is 15 residues. V was clipped by 5 bases and J by 9 bases, with 17 bases between them. The CDR3 nucleotides read TGTGCCAGCAGCCCCTCCGACGTTGGGTTCAACGTCCTGACTTTC. Protein product: CASSPSDVGFNVLTF. Based on the CDR3 plus reference TRBV11-2 and TRBJ2-6, the full variable domain is EAGVAQSPRYKIIEKRQSVAFWCNPISGHATLYWYQQILGQGPKLLIQFQNNGVVDDSQLPKDRFSAERLKGVDSTLKIQPAKLEDSAVYLCASSPSDVGFNVLTFGAGSRLTVL.

The chain links TRBV11-2 to TRBJ2-1, with 8 bases identical to TRBD2. Germline V gene lookup returns CDR1 SGHAT and CDR2 FQNNGV. The CDR3 is made up of 17 amino acids. Germline trimming cut 5 bases from V and 0 bases from J; bases unmatched to any gene: 9. This chain's CDR3 is CASSPRGAGASYNEQFF. CDR3 coding DNA: TGTGCCAGCAGCCCTCGGGGAGCGGGAGCCTCCTACAATGAGCAGTTCTTC.

This clonotype has only a few counts. The chain is built from TRBV18 and TRBJ2-5; D assignment may be TRBD1 or TRBD2 (6 bases each). There are 14 residues in the CDR3. Germline CDR1 is KGHSH and CDR2 is LQKENI. Trimming pared 2 bases from V and 4 bases from J, leaving 11 bases between. The chain's CDR3 is CASSPGGGRETQYF. DNA of the CDR3: TGTGCCAGCTCACCAGGAGGGGGACGAGAGACCCAGTACTTC.

This clonotype showed up many times. The genes are TRBV5-5 and TRBJ1-1, with D hard to call. CDR1 is SGHKS, CDR2 YYEKEE, per germline (reference sequence). The V end was cut by 0 bases, the J end by 0 bases, with 6 bases between. The CDR3 runs 14 residues. CDR3 region: CASSLDLVNTEAFF. DNA of the CDR3: TGTGCCAGCAGCTTGGATTTGGTGAACACTGAAGCTTTCTTT.

This clonotype was recorded many times. The chain joins TRBV5-1 to TRBJ1-2; D is unclear. V lost 6 bases and J 2 bases, leaving 11 bases between the germline ends. The CDR3 has 13 residues. In germline, CDR1 is SGHRS, CDR2 YFSETQ. The DNA of the CDR3 is TGCGCCAGCAAATACAGCGTAAACTATGGCTACACCTTC. Translation gives CASKYSVNYGYTF.

In its sample, this clonotype was seen a few times. This chain joins TRBV5-1 and TRBJ2-1; D not certain. CDR1 and CDR2 (germline): SGHRS, YFSETQ. This CDR3 has 13 residues. Trimming removed 0 bases at V and 10 bases at J, with 11 bases between. The CDR3 sequence: CASSLDFRKEQFF. CDR3 in DNA: TGCGCCAGCAGCTTGGACTTCCGAAAAGAGCAGTTCTTC.

The chain joins TRBV20-1 to TRBJ2-3; 11 bases align to TRBD2. The J segment lost 5 bases and the V segment lost 3 bases, leaving 4 bases of the junction unmatched. This CDR3 is built from 14 residues. CDR1 is DFQATT, CDR2 SNEGSKA, per germline (reference sequence). The DNA of the CDR3 is TGCAGTGCTAGTCTAGCGGGAGGAGGAGATACGCAGTATTTT. Amino acids: CSASLAGGGDTQYF.

V gene TRBV7-7 combines with J gene TRBJ2-3; D uncertain. V dropped 2 bases and J dropped 3 bases, with 9 bases sitting between them. This CDR3 is built from 14 residues. Germline lookup yields CDR1 SSHAT and CDR2 FNYEAQ (reference sequence). CDR3 residues: CASSLRSPTDTQYF. In DNA, the CDR3 is TGTGCCAGCAGCTTACGGTCGCCGACAGATACGCAGTATTTT.